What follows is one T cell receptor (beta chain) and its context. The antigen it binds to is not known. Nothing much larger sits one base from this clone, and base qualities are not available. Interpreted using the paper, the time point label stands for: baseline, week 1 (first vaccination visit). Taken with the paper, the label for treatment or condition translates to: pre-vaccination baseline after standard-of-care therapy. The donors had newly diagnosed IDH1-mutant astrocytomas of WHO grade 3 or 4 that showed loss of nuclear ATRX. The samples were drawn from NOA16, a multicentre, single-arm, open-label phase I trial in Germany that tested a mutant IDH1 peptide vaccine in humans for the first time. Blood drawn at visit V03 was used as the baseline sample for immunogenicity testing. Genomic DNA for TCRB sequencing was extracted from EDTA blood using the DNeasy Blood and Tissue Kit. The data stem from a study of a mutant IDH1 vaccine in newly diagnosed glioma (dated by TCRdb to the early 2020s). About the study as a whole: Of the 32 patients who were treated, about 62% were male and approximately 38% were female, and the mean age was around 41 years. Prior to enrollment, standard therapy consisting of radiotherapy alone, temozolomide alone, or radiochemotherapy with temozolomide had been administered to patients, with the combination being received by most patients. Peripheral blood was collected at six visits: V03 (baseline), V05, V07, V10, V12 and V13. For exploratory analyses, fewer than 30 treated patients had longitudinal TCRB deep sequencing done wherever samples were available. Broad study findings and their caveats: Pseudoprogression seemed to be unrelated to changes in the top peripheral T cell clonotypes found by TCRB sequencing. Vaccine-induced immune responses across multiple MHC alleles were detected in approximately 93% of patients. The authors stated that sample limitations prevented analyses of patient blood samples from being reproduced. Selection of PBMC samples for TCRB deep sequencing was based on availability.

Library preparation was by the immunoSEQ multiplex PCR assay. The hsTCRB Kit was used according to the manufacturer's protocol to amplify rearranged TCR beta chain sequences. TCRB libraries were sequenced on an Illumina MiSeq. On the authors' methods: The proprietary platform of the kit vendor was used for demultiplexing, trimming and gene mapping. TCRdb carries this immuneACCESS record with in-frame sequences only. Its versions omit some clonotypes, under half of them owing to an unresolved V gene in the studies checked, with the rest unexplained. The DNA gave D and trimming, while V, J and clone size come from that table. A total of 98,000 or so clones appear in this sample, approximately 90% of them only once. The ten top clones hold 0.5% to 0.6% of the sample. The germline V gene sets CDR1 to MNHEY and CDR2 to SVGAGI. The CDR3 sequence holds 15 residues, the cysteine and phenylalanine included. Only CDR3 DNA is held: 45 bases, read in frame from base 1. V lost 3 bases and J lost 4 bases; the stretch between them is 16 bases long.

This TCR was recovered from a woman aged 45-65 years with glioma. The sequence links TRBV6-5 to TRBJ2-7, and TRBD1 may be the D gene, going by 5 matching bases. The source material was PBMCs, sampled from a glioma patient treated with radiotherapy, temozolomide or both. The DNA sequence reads TGTGCCAGCAGTTATAAAGGAGTAGGGGATTACGAGCAGTACTTC. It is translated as CASSYKGVGDYEQYF.